This T cell receptor beta chain was identified during a study of blood T cell repertoires in COVID-19. Across the study: From T cells, B-cell-depleted T cells, or PBMCs came the material, which was cDNA or gDNA.

Authors' processing steps: Nucleated cell counts were estimated from reference gene primer amplification. The protocol was immunoSEQ multiplex PCR, while the TCRdb copy is restricted to in-frame clones and leaves out a portion. The DNA was the basis for D and trimming; V, J and clone size are from that table. The table includes 60,000 or so clones, about 89% detected once. The sequencing sample was made of peripheral blood. The receptor comes from a man aged 55 to 70 with acute or convalescent COVID-19.

CDR3 DNA sequence: TGCGCCAGCAGCTGGGACAGGGGAATTACAGATACGCAGTATTTT. It codes for CASSWDRGITDTQYF. This chain connects TRBV5-1 to TRBJ2-3; TRBD1 matches at 10 bases. The V gene's germline CDR1 is SGHRS and CDR2 YFSETQ. This CDR3 has 15 residues. V lost 3 bases, J lost 3 bases, and 4 bases stayed unmatched.